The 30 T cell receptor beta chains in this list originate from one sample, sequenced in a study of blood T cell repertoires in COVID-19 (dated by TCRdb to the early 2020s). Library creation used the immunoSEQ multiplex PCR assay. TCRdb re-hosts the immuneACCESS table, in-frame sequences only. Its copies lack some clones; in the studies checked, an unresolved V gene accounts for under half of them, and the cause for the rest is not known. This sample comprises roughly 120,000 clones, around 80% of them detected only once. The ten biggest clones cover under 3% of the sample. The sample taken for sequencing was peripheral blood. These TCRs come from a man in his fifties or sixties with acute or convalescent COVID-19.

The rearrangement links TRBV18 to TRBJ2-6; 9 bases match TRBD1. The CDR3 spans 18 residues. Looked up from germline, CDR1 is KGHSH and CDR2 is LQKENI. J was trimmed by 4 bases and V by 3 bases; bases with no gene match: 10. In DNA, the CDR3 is TGTGCCAGCTCACCGCCGGGACAGGGTGTCGCCGGGGCCAACGTCCTGACTTTC. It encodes CASSPPGQGVAGANVLTF.

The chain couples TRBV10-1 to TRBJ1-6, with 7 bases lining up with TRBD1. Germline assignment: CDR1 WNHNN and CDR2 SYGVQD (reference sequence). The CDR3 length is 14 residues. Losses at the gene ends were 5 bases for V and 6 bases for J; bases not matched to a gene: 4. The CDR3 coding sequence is TGCGCCAGCAGTCTACAGGGGCCTAATTCACCCCTCCACTTT. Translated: CASSLQGPNSPLHF.

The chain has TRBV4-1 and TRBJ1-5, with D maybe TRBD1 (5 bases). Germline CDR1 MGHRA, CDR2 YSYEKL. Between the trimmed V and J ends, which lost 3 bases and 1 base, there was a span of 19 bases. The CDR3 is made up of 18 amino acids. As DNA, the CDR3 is TGCGCCAGCAGCCACGATTTAGGGGCAATCTCGAGCAATCAGCCCCAGCATTTT. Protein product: CASSHDLGAISSNQPQHF.

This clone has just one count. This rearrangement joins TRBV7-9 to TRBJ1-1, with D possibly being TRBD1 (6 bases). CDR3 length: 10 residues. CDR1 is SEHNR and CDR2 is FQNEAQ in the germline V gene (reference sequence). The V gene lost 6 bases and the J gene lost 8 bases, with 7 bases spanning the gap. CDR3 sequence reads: CASRGTEAFF. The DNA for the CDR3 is TGTGCCAGCAGGGGGACAGAAGCTTTCTTT.

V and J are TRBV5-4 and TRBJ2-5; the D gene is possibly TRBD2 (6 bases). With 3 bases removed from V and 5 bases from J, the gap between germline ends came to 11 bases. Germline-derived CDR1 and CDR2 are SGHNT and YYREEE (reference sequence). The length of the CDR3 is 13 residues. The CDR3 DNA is TGTGCCAGCAGCTCCACGGGAGTGGAGACCCAGTACTTC. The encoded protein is CASSSTGVETQYF.

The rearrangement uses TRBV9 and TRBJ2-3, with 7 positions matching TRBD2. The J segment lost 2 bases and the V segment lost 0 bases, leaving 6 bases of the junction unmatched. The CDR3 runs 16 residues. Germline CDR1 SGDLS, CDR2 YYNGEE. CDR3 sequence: CASSVGRGESTDTQYF. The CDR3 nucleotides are TGTGCCAGCAGCGTAGGACGGGGGGAGTCCACAGATACGCAGTATTTT.

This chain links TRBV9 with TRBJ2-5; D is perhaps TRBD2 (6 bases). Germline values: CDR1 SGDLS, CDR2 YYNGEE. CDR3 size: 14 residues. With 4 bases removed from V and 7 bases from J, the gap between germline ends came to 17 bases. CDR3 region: CASSPGLLGRTQYF. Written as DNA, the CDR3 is TGTGCCAGCAGCCCCGGACTATTAGGTAGGACCCAGTACTTC.

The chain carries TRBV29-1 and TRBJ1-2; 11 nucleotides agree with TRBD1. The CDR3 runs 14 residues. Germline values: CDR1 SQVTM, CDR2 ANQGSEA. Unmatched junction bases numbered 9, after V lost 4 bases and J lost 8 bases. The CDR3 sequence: CSVGWGQGGGGYTF. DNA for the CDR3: TGCAGCGTTGGTTGGGGACAGGGGGGAGGAGGCTACACCTTC.

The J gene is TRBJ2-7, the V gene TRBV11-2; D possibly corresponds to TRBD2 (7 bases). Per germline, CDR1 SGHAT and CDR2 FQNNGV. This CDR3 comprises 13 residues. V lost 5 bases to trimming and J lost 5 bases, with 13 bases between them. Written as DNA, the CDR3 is TGTGCCAGCAGCCCATCGGGGGGCCACGAGCAGTACTTC. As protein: CASSPSGGHEQYF.

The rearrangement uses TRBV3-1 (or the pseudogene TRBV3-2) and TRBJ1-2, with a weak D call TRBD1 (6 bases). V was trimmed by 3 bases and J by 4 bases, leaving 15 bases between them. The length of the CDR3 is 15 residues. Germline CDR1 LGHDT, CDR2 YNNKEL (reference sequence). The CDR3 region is CASSHPRGPSYGYTF. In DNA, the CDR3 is TGTGCCAGCAGCCACCCCAGGGGACCCTCCTATGGCTACACCTTC.

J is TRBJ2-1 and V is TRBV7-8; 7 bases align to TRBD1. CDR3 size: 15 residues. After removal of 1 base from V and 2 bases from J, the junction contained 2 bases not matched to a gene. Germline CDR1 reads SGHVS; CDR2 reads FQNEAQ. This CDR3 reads CASSLETGTYNEQFF. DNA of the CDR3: TGTGCCAGCAGCTTAGAGACAGGGACCTACAATGAGCAGTTCTTC.

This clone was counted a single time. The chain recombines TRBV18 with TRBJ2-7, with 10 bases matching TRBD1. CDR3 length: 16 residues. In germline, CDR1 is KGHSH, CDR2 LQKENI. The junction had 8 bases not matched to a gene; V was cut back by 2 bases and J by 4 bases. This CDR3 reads CASSPVPGTGAYEQYF. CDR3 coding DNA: TGTGCCAGCTCACCAGTTCCCGGGACAGGGGCTTACGAGCAGTACTTC. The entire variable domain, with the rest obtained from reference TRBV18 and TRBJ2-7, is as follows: NAGVMQNPRHLVRRRGQEARLRCSPMKGHSHVYWYRQLPEEGLKFMVYLQKENIIDESGMPKERFSAEFPKEGPSILRIQQVVRGDSAAYFCASSPVPGTGAYEQYFGPGTRLTVT.

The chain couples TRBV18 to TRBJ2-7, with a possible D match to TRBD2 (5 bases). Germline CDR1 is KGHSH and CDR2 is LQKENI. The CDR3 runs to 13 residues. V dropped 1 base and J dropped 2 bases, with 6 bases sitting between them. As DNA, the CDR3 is TGTGCCAGCTCACCACAGGGAGCCTACGAGCAGTACTTC. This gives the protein CASSPQGAYEQYF.

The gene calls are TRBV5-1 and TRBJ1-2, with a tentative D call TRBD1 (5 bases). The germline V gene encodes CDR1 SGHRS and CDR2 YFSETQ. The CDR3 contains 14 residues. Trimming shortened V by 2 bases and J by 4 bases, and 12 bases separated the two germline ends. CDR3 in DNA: TGCGCCAGCAGCTTTAATCGACAGAGCTATGGCTACACCTTC. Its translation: CASSFNRQSYGYTF.

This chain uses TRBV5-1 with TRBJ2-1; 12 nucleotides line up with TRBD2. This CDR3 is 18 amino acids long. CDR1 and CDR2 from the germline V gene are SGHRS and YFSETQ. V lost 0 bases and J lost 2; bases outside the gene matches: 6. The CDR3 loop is CASSLGLAGGPAYNEQFF. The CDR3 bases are TGCGCCAGCAGCTTGGGGCTAGCGGGGGGGCCCGCCTACAATGAGCAGTTCTTC.

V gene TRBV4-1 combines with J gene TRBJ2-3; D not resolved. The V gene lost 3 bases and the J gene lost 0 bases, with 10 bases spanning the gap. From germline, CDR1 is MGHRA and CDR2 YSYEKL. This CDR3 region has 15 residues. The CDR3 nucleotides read TGCGCCAGCAGCCAGGAGCCCGGGAGCACAGATACGCAGTATTTT. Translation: CASSQEPGSTDTQYF.

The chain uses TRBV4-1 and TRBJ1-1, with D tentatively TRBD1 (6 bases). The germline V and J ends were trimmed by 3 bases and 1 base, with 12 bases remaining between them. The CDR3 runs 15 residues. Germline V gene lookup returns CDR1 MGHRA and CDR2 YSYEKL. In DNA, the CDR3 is TGCGCCAGCAGCCATACACAGGGCTGGAACACTGAAGCTTTCTTT. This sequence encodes CASSHTQGWNTEAFF.

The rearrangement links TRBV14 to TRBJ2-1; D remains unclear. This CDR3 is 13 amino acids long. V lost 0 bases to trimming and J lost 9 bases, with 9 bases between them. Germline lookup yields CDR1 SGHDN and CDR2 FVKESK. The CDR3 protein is CASSQDPVTEQFF. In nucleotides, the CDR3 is TGTGCCAGCAGCCAAGATCCAGTTACTGAGCAGTTCTTC. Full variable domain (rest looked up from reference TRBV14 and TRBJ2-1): EAGVTQFPSHSVIEKGQTVTLRCDPISGHDNLYWYRRVMGKEIKFLLHFVKESKQDESGMPNNRFLAERTGGTYSTLKVQPAELEDSGVYFCASSQDPVTEQFFGPGTRLTVL.

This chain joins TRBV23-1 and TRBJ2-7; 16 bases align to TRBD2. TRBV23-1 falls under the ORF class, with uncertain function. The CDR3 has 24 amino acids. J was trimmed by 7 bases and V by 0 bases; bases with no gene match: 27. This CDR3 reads CASSQSRGIGTSGRARPESREQYF. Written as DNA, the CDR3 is TGCGCCAGCAGTCAATCAAGAGGGATAGGGACTAGCGGGAGGGCCCGTCCGGAGTCCCGGGAGCAGTACTTC.

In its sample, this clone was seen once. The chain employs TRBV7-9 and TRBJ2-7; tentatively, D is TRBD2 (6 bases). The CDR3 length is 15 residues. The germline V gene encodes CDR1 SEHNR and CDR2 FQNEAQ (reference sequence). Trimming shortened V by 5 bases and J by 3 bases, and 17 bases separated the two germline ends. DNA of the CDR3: TGTGCCAGCAGCCCATCGGGTCAGGGACTCTACGAGCAGTACTTC. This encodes CASSPSGQGLYEQYF.

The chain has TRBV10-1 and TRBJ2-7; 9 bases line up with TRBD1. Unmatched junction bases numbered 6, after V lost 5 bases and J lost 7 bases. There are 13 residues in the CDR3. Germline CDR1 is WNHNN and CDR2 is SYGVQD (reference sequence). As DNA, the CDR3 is TGCGCCAGCAGTTCCGGACAGGGGTTTGAGCAGTACTTC. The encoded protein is CASSSGQGFEQYF.

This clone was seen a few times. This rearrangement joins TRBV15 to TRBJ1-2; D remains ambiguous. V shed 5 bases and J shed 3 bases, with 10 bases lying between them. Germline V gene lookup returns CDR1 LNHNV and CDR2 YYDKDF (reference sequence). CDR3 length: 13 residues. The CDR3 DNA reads TGTGCCACCAGCGACACAAATTACTATGGCTACACCTTC. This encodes CATSDTNYYGYTF.

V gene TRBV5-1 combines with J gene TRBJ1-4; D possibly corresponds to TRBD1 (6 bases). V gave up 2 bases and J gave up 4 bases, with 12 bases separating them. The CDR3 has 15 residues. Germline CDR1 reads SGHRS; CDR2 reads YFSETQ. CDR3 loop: CASSFSAGDNEKLFF. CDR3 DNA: TGCGCCAGCAGCTTCTCGGCAGGGGATAATGAAAAACTGTTTTTT.

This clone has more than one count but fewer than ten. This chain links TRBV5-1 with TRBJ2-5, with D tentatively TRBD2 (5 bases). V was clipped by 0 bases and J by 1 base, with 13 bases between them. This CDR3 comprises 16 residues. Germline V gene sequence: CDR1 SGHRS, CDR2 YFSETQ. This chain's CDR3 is CASSLAGVAGQETQYF. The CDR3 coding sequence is TGCGCCAGCAGCTTGGCCGGGGTTGCGGGCCAAGAGACCCAGTACTTC.

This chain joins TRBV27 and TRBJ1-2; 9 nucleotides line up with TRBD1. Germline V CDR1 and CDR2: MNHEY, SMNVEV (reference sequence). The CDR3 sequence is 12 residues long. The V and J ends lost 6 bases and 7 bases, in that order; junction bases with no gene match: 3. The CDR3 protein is CASRQGALGYTF. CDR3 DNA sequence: TGTGCCAGCAGACAGGGGGCGCTTGGCTACACCTTC.

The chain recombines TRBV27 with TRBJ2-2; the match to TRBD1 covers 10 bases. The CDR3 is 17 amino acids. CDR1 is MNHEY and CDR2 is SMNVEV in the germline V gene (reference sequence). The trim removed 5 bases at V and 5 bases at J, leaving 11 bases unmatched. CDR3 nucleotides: TGTGCCAGCAGTCCCCAAAAAGGGACAGGGGATACCGGGGAGCTGTTTTTT. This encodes CASSPQKGTGDTGELFF.

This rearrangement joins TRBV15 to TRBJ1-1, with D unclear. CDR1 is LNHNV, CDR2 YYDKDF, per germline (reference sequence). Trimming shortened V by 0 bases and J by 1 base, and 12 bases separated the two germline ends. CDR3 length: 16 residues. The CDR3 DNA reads TGTGCCACCAGCAGAGATTCCTGGGGAGGGAACACTGAAGCTTTCTTT. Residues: CATSRDSWGGNTEAFF.

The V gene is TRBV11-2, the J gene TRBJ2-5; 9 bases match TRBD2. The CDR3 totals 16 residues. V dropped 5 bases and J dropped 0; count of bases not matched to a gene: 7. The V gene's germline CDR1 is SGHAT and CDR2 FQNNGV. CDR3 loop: CASSPRTSANQETQYF. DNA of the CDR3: TGTGCCAGCAGCCCAAGGACTAGCGCCAACCAAGAGACCCAGTACTTC. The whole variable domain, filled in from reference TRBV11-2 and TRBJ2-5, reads EAGVAQSPRYKIIEKRQSVAFWCNPISGHATLYWYQQILGQGPKLLIQFQNNGVVDDSQLPKDRFSAERLKGVDSTLKIQPAKLEDSAVYLCASSPRTSANQETQYFGPGTRLLVL.

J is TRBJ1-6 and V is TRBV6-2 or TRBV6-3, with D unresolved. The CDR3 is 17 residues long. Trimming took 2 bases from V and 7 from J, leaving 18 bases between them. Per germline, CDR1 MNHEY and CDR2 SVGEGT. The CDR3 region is CASSYGSPGRLNSPLHF. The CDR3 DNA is TGTGCCAGCAGTTACGGCTCCCCCGGGAGATTAAATTCACCCCTCCACTTT.

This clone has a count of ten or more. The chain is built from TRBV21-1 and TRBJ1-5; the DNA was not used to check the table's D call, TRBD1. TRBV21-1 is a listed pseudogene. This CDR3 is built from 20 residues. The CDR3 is CASSKVLNDRIEIGNQPQHF. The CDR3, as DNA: TGTGCCAGCAGCAAAGTTTTGAACGACAGGATCGAAATAGGCAATCAGCCCCAGCATTTT.